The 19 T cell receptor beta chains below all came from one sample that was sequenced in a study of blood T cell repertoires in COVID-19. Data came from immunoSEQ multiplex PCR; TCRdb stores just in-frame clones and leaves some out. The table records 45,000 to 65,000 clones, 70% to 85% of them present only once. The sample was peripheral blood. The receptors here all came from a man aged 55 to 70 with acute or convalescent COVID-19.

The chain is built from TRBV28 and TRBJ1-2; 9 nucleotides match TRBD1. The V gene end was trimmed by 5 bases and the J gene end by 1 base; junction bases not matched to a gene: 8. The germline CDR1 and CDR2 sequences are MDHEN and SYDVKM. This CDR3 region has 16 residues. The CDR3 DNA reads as TGTGCCAGCAGTACCCGGCGGGGACAGGGTAACTATGGCTACACCTTC. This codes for CASSTRRGQGNYGYTF.

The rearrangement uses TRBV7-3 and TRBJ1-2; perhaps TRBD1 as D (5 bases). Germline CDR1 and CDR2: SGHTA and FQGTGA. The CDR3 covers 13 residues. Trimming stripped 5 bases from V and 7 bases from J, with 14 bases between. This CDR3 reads CASSPAGGVGYTF. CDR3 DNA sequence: TGTGCCAGCAGCCCAGCGGGAGGGGTTGGCTACACCTTC.

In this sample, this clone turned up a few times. CDR3 loop: CASHLEPYSNQPQHF. CDR3 DNA: TGTGCCAGCCACCTAGAACCGTATAGCAATCAGCCCCAGCATTTT. The chain couples TRBV9 to TRBJ1-5; D is unclear. The V end lost 7 bases, the J end lost 0 bases, and 14 bases lay between the germline ends. The CDR3 consists of 15 residues. The germline V gene has CDR1 SGDLS and CDR2 YYNGEE.

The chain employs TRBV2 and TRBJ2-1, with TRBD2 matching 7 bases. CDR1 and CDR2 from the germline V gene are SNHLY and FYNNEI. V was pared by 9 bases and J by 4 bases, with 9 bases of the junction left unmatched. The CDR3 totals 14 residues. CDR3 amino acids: CASGRDNSYNEQFF. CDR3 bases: TGTGCCAGTGGGAGGGATAACTCTTACAATGAGCAGTTCTTC.

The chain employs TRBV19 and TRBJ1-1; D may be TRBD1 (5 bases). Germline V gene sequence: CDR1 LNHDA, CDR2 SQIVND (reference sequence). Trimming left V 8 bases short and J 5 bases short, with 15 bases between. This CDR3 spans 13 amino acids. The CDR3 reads CASSSGGRTEAFF. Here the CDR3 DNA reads TGTGCCAGTTCCTCCGGGGGTAGGACTGAAGCTTTCTTT.

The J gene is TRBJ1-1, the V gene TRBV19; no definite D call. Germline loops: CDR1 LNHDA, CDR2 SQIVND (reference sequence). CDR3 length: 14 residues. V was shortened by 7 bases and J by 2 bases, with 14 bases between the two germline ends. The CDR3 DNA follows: TGTGCCAGTACCTCTTGGGCTGGCAACACTGAAGCTTTCTTT. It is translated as CASTSWAGNTEAFF.

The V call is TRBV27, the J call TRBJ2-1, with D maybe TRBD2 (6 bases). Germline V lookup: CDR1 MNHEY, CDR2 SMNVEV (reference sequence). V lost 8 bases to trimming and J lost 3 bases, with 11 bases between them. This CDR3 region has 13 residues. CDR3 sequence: CASGGRNYNEQFF. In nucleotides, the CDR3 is TGTGCCAGCGGGGGGAGGAACTACAATGAGCAGTTCTTC.

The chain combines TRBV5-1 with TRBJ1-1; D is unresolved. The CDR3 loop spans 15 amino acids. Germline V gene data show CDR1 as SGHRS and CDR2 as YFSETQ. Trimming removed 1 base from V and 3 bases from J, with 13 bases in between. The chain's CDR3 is CASSLLSAVDTEAFF. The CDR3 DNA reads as TGCGCCAGCAGCTTGCTATCGGCGGTCGACACTGAAGCTTTCTTT. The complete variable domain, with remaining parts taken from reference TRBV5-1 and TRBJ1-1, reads KAGVTQTPRYLIKTRGQQVTLSCSPISGHRSVSWYQQTPGQGLQFLFEYFSETQRNKGNFPGRFSGRQFSNSRSEMNVSTLELGDSALYLCASSLLSAVDTEAFFGQGTRLTVV.

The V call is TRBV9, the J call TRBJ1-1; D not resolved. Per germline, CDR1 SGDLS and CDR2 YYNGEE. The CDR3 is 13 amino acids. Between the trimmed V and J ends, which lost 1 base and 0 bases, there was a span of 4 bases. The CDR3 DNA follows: TGTGCCAGCAGCGTACTCTTGAACACTGAAGCTTTCTTT. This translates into CASSVLLNTEAFF. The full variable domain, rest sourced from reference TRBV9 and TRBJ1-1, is DSGVTQTPKHLITATGQRVTLRCSPRSGDLSVYWYQQSLDQGLQFLIQYYNGEERAKGNILERFSAQQFPDLHSELNLSSLELGDSALYFCASSVLLNTEAFFGQGTRLTVV.

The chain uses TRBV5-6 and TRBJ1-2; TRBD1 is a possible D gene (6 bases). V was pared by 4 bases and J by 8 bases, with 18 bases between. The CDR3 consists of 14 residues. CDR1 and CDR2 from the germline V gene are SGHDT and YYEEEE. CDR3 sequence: CASSPQGPSRGYTF. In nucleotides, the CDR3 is TGTGCCAGCAGCCCACAGGGTCCGAGCCGGGGCTACACCTTC.

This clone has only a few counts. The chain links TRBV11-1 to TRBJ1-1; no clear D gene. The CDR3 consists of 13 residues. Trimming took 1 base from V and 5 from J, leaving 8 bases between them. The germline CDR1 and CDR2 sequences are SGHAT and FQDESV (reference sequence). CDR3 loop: CASSLERMTEAFF. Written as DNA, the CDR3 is TGTGCCAGCAGCTTAGAGAGGATGACTGAAGCTTTCTTT.

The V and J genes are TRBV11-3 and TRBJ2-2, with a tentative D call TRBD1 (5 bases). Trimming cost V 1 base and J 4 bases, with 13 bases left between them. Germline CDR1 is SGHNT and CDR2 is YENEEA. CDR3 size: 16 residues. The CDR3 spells CASSLAAGPSTGELFF. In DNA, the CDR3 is TGTGCCAGCAGCTTAGCGGCAGGGCCCAGCACCGGGGAGCTGTTTTTT.

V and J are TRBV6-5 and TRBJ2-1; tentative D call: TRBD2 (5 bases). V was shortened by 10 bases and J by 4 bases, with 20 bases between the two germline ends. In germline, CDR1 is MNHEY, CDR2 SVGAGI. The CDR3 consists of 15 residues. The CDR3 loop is CATLADSFQYNEQFF. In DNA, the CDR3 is TGTGCCACCCTTGCGGACTCCTTCCAATACAATGAGCAGTTCTTC.

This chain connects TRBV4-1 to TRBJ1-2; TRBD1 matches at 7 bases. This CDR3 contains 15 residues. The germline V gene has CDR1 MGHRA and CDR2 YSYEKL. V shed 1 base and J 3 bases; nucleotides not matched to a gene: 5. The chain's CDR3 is CASSQGTGVYYGYTF. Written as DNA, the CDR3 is TGCGCCAGCAGCCAAGGAACAGGGGTTTACTATGGCTACACCTTC.

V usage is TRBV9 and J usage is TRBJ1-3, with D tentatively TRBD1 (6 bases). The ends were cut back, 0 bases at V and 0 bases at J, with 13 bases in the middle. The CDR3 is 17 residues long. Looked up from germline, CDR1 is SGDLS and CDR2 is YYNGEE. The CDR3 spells CASSVDVGGVSGNTIYF. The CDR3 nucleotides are TGTGCCAGCAGCGTAGATGTAGGGGGGGTCTCTGGAAACACCATATATTTT. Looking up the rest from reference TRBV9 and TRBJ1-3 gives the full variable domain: DSGVTQTPKHLITATGQRVTLRCSPRSGDLSVYWYQQSLDQGLQFLIQYYNGEERAKGNILERFSAQQFPDLHSELNLSSLELGDSALYFCASSVDVGGVSGNTIYFGEGSWLTVV.

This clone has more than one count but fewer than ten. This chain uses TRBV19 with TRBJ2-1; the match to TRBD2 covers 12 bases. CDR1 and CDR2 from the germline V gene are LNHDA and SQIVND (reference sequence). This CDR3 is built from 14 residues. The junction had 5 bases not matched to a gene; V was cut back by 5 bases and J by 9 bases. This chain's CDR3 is CASSLAGGIREQFF. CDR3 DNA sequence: TGTGCCAGTAGTCTAGCGGGGGGGATCCGTGAGCAGTTCTTC.

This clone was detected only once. The CDR3 DNA sequence: TGTGCCAGCAGTCCTAAACTAGCGGGCCTAACTCGTGGAGAGACCCAGTACTTC. This sequence encodes CASSPKLAGLTRGETQYF. This chain connects TRBV6-4 to TRBJ2-5; TRBD2 matches at 9 bases. The germline gives CDR1 MRHNA, CDR2 SNTAGT. The trim removed 5 bases at V and 4 bases at J, leaving 17 bases unmatched. The length of the CDR3 is 18 residues.

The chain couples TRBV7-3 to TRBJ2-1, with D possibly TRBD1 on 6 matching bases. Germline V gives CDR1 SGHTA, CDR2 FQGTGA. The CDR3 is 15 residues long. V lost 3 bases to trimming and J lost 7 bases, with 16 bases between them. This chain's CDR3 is CASSFQGFSNNEQFF. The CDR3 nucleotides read TGTGCCAGCAGCTTCCAGGGGTTTAGTAATAATGAGCAGTTCTTC.

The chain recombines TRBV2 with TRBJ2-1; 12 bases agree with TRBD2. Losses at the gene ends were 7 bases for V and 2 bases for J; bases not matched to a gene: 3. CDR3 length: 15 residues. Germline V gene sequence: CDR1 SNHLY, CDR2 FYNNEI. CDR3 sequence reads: CASTLAGGTYNEQFF. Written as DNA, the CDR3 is TGTGCCAGCACCCTAGCGGGGGGGACCTACAATGAGCAGTTCTTC.